The clone carrying this T cell receptor (beta chain) was counted a single time. The CDR3 sequence is 14 residues long. Germline CDR1 reads SGHVS; CDR2 reads FNYEAQ. V trimming: 6 bases; J trimming: 4 bases; junction bases outside the gene matches: 6. Original methodology: Estimation of nucleated cell counts was performed using reference gene primer amplification. Profiling relied on immunoSEQ multiplex PCR, and the TCRdb table lists in-frame clones only, not all of them. The V and J calls and the clone size are those of that table, but D and trimming were determined from the DNA. Among some 460,000 clones listed, 70% to 90% were seen once. The entry originates in a study of blood T cell repertoires in COVID-19.

This TCR was recovered from a woman aged 18-30 years with acute COVID-19. The chain combines TRBV7-6 with TRBJ1-3, with 7 bases fitting TRBD1. The material sequenced was PBMCs or T cells enriched from blood (not recorded which). The CDR3 loop reads CASSSGQRGNTIYF. The CDR3 nucleotides are TGTGCCAGCAGTTCGGGACAGCGAGGAAACACCATATATTTT.